These 9 T cell receptor beta chains were sequenced from one sample in a study of regulatory T cells in long-lasting Graves disease. According to the study, TCR beta libraries were built with iRepertoire HTBI primers and CDR3-region Arm-PCR. TCRdb re-derived calls from the multiplex PCR reads in MiXCR, one entry per CDR3 protein. Among approximately 270,000 distinct CDR3 sequences listed, around a sixth were seen once. Stated time point: newly diagnosed GD, antithyroid drugs for less than 3 months. From PBMCs, RNA was extracted and then used to make the TCR library. These same data were also listed under a study on T cells in Graves' hyperthyroidism and ophthalmopathy.

This sample comprised peripheral blood mononuclear cells (PBMCs), obtained at new diagnosis, from a patient treated with antithyroid drugs. These receptors originate from a woman in her twenties or thirties with Graves disease.

This clonotype showed up many times. The genes are TRBV27 and TRBJ2-3; 7 bases are shared with TRBD1. The CDR3 covers 13 residues. Looked up from germline, CDR1 is MNHEY and CDR2 is SMNVEV (reference sequence). Germline trimming cut 8 bases from V and 0 bases from J; bases unmatched to any gene: 2. CDR3 amino acids: CASSGQSTDTQYF. CDR3 sequence (DNA): TGTGCCAGCTCGGGACAGAGCACAGATACGCAGTATTTT.

This clonotype appeared many times. In DNA, the CDR3 is TGTGCCAGCAGCTTACGCGCGCCCCAAAACACTGAAGCTTTCTTT. Residues: CASSLRAPQNTEAFF. The chain combines TRBV13 with TRBJ1-1; D uncertain. The germline CDR1 and CDR2 sequences are PRHDT and FYEKMQ (reference sequence). V was trimmed by 2 bases and J by 2 bases, leaving 12 bases between them. The CDR3 runs 15 residues. The entire variable domain, with the rest obtained from reference TRBV13 and TRBJ1-1, is as follows: AAGVIQSPRHLIKEKRETATLKCYPIPRHDTVYWYQQGPGQDPQFLISFYEKMQSDKGSIPDRFSAQQFSDYHSELNMSSLELGDSALYFCASSLRAPQNTEAFFGQGTRLTVV.

Many counts were recorded for this clonotype. The chain links TRBV7-9 to TRBJ2-7, with unresolved D. V was pared by 2 bases and J by 1 base, with 12 bases between. The CDR3 has 15 amino acids. Germline lookup yields CDR1 SEHNR and CDR2 FQNEAQ (reference sequence). The CDR3 here is CASSLKVASSYEQYF. In DNA form, the CDR3 reads TGTGCCAGCAGCTTAAAGGTAGCCAGTTCCTACGAGCAGTACTTC.

The sample holds many counts of this clonotype. The gene calls are TRBV3-1 and TRBJ2-5, with 8 bases matching TRBD2. V gave up 7 bases and J gave up 1 base; unmatched junction bases: 8. Germline V CDR1 and CDR2: LGHDT, YNNKEL (reference sequence). The CDR3 has 15 amino acids. As DNA, the CDR3 is TGTGCCAGCACCCTGGGGAGCGGGAGCCAAGAGACCCAGTACTTC. It encodes CASTLGSGSQETQYF.

This clonotype has ten or more counts. The V and J genes are TRBV12-3 or TRBV12-4 and TRBJ2-2; D not certain. The length of the CDR3 is 14 residues. The V end lost 6 bases, the J end lost 4 bases, and 12 bases lay between the germline ends. The CDR3 spells CASRTELTTGELFF. As DNA, the CDR3 is TGTGCCAGCAGAACGGAACTGACCACCGGGGAGCTGTTTTTT.

In this sample, this clonotype turned up a few times. The CDR3 region is CASSDTPGQGLGTQYF. The CDR3 region has the DNA TGTGCCAGCAGTGATACGCCGGGACAGGGTTTAGGTACGCAGTATTTT. V and J are TRBV28 and TRBJ2-3; 9 nucleotides line up with TRBD1. The CDR3 length is 16 residues. The V and J ends lost 5 bases and 8 bases, in that order; junction bases with no gene match: 14. Germline CDR1 reads MDHEN; CDR2 reads SYDVKM.

This clonotype was found many times. This chain uses TRBV3-1 with TRBJ2-1, with no clear D. Germline CDR1 LGHDT, CDR2 YNNKEL (reference sequence). The CDR3 sequence is 12 residues long. V shed 2 bases and J shed 8 bases, with 7 bases lying between them. CDR3 sequence reads: CASSQLPHEQFF. The CDR3 DNA reads as TGTGCCAGCAGCCAACTTCCCCATGAGCAGTTCTTC.

This clonotype was counted ten times or more. At one boundary the junction diverges from the germline segment, which might be a read error. This chain connects TRBV7-7 to TRBJ2-1, with a possible D match to TRBD1 (7 bases). Germline V lookup: CDR1 SSHAT, CDR2 FNYEAQ (reference sequence). This CDR3 is built from 15 residues. The DNA of the CDR3 is TGTGCTAGCAGCTTAGGGGCAGGGGGGCGGTATGAGCAGTTCTTC. Encoded protein: CASSLGAGGRYEQFF.

This clonotype was seen at least ten times. The rearrangement uses TRBV2 and TRBJ1-2; D is unresolved. Germline CDR1 reads SNHLY; CDR2 reads FYNNEI. V was pared by 5 bases and J by 8 bases, with 18 bases between. The CDR3 covers 14 residues. DNA of the CDR3: TGTGCCAGCAGTCAACTCGGGCCTCTGGGGGGCTACACCTTC. It encodes CASSQLGPLGGYTF.